A single sample gave rise to the 7 T cell receptor beta chains below, sequenced in a study of shared clonotypes between healthy human individuals. TCRdb's copy holds only in-frame clones and misses some; the assay was immunoSEQ multiplex PCR. The repertoire holds 2.3 million or so clones, with over 85% as singletons. Source material: naive CD4+ T cells from PBMCs. Subset reported: CD45RA+ positively selected. The source is a man in his late teens or twenties in good health. Some clones in this sample may be carry-over from other donors' samples.

The genes are TRBV28 and TRBJ2-1, with a tentative D call TRBD2 (5 bases). The CDR3 sequence is 13 residues long. Germline V gene data show CDR1 as MDHEN and CDR2 as SYDVKM. Trimming shortened V by 6 bases and J by 10 bases, and 16 bases separated the two germline ends. The CDR3 nucleotides are TGTGCCAGCAGCCAACCCGGATCGGGGGAGCAGTTCTTC. Protein product: CASSQPGSGEQFF.

The CDR3 protein is CAISERGTVYGYTF. DNA for the CDR3: TGTGCCATCAGTGAAAGAGGTACAGTCTATGGCTACACCTTC. V is TRBV10-3 and J is TRBJ1-2, with D unresolved. The V end was cut by 3 bases, the J end by 4 bases, with 12 bases between. Looked up from germline, CDR1 is ENHRY and CDR2 is SYGVKD. This CDR3 is built from 14 residues.

The chain combines TRBV6-1 with TRBJ2-3; 8 positions match TRBD1. With 8 bases clipped from V and 6 bases from J, the junction kept 4 bases outside the gene matches. The CDR3 covers 12 residues. Germline CDR1 reads MNHNS; CDR2 reads SASEGT. CDR3 protein: CASGRQGDTQYF. The CDR3 DNA reads TGTGCCAGCGGCCGACAGGGGGATACGCAGTATTTT.

The chain links TRBV6-1 to TRBJ1-4; D might be TRBD1 (5 bases). Germline V gene lookup returns CDR1 MNHNS and CDR2 SASEGT. CDR3 length: 17 amino acids. Between the trimmed V and J ends, which lost 0 bases and 5 bases, there was a span of 16 bases. The CDR3 loop reads CASSEAWWDGGNEKLFF. The CDR3, as DNA: TGTGCCAGCAGTGAAGCGTGGTGGGACGGCGGAAATGAAAAACTGTTTTTT.

The rearrangement links TRBV7-3 to TRBJ2-5, with TRBD2 matching 9 bases. The CDR3 is 13 residues long. The trim removed 5 bases at V and 4 bases at J, leaving 2 bases unmatched. Per the germline V gene, CDR1 is SGHTA and CDR2 is FQGTGA. DNA for the CDR3: TGTGCCAGCAGCGCTAGCGGGATAGAGACCCAGTACTTC. As protein: CASSASGIETQYF.

A note on this clone: The same CDR3 can be traced to other DNA sequences in this sample. This chain uses TRBV6-1 with TRBJ2-7, with D unclear. This CDR3 spans 13 amino acids. The germline gives CDR1 MNHNS, CDR2 SASEGT. Trimming cost V 0 bases and J 2 bases, with 5 bases left between them. The DNA of the CDR3 is TGTGCCAGCAGTGAAGCTCCACCCTACGAGCAGTACTTC. Protein: CASSEAPPYEQYF.

Comment on this clone: Other DNA sequences of this sample code for an identical CDR3. The V gene is TRBV5-1, the J gene TRBJ1-1; 10 bases map to TRBD1. Germline lookup yields CDR1 SGHRS and CDR2 YFSETQ. Trimming cost V 4 bases and J 2 bases; bases outside gene matches: 5. CDR3 length equals 15 residues. Here the CDR3 DNA reads TGCGCCAGCAGCCCACGGACAGGGGGAAACACTGAAGCTTTCTTT. This encodes CASSPRTGGNTEAFF. Complete variable domain (other parts from reference TRBV5-1 and TRBJ1-1): KAGVTQTPRYLIKTRGQQVTLSCSPISGHRSVSWYQQTPGQGLQFLFEYFSETQRNKGNFPGRFSGRQFSNSRSEMNVSTLELGDSALYLCASSPRTGGNTEAFFGQGTRLTVV.